Reported below is one TCR beta chain. Antigen specificity is unknown. Employing constant-segment primers, 5'RACE generated TCR alpha and TCR beta cDNA libraries bearing sample barcodes and UMIs. One entry per CDR3 protein results from TCRdb running MiXCR on the 5' RACE reads. The data contain 450,000 or so distinct CDR3 sequences, around 25% of them singletons. This CDR3 is built from 14 residues. Trimming took off 6 bases at V and 4 bases at J, with 14 bases between the two ends. This record belongs to a study of T-cell memory formation after mild COVID-19. Study-wide background: Most TCR clusters belonged to a single donor.

Study results and caveats: The authors left the SARS-CoV-2 specificity of second-wave clones peaking on day 37 unconfirmed.

Source material: PBMCs or a T cell subset sorted from them (not recorded which). The chain combines TRBV12-3 or TRBV12-4 with TRBJ2-3; D perhaps matches TRBD2 (5 bases). This TCR was sampled from an adult woman who had mild COVID-19 (a few samples of this study predate the infection). Cell type and time point are not known. The CDR3 DNA reads as TGTGCCAGCAGCAATAGCGACCGGCCAGATACGCAGTATTTT. It encodes CASSNSDRPDTQYF.